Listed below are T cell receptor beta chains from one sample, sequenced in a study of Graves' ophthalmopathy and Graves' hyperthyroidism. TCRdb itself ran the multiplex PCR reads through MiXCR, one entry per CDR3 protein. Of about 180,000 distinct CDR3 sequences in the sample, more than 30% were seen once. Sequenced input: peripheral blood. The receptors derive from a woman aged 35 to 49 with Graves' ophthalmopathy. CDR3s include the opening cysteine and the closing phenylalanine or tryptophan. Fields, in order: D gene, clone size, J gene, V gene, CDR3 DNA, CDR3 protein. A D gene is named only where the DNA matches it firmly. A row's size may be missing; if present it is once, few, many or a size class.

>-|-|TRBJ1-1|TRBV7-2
TGTGCCAGCAGCTTAGCCTGGCAGAACACTGAAGCTTTCTTT
CASSLAWQNTEAFF
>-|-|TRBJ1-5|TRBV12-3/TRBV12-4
TGTGCCAGCATCCACTGGGGGGGCAATCAGCCCCAGCATTTT
CASIHWGGNQPQHF
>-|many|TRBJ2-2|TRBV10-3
TGTGCCATCAGTGAGTCCTACGCCGGGGAGCTGTTTTTT
CAISESYAGELFF
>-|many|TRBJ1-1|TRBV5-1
TGCGCCAGCAGTCTTATAGGATACAACACTGAAGCTTTCTTT
CASSLIGYNTEAFF
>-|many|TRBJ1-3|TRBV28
TGTGCCAGCGGAAGGCAGGGTTTTGGAAACACCATATATTTT
CASGRQGFGNTIYF
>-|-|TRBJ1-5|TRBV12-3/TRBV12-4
TGTGCCAGCAGTAGACCCAATCAGCCCCAGCATTTT
CASSRPNQPQHF
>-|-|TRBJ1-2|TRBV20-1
TGCAGTGCTAGGATGTGGGGGGCAAATGGCTACACCTTC
CSARMWGANGYTF
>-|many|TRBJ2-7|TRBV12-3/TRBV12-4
TGTGCCAGCAGTTTACAGGGATACGAGCAGTACTTC
CASSLQGYEQYF
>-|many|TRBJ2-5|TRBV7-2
TGTGCCAGCAGCTCCGGGCCGCTTGAGACCCAGTACTTC
CASSSGPLETQYF
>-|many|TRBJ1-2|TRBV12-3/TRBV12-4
TGTGCCAGCAGTTTCCTCGTGGGCTATGGCTACACCTTC
CASSFLVGYGYTF
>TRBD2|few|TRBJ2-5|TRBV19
TGTGCCAGTAGTACTCCCCTCGGGACTAGCGGACAAGAGACCCAGTACTTC
CASSTPLGTSGQETQYF
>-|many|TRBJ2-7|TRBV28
TGTGCCAGCAGTTCGTCGGCAGGGGGGACCTACGAGCAGTACTTC
CASSSSAGGTYEQYF
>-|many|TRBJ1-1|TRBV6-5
TGTGCCAGCAGAGGGACGGTGAACACTGAAGCTTTCTTT
CASRGTVNTEAFF
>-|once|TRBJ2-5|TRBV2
TGTGCCAGCAGTCCACTCGAAGGGGCAGGTGGAGAGACCCAGTACTTC
CASSPLEGAGGETQYF
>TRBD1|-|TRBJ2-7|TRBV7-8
TGTGCCAGCAGCCCTCACCGGGACAGGGGCCACGAGCAGTACTTC
CASSPHRDRGHEQYF
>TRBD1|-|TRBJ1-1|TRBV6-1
TGTGCCAGCAGTGACCAGGGGGAAGATAGCACTGAAGCTTTCTTT
CASSDQGEDSTEAFF
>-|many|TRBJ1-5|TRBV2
TGTGCCAGCAGTGAAGGGGGCCAGCCCCAGCATTTT
CASSEGGQPQHF
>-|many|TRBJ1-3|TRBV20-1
TGCAGTGCTAGATCCCCCGGGTTAAGCTCTGGAAACACCATATATTTT
CSARSPGLSSGNTIYF
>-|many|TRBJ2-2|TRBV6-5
TGTGCCAGCAGTTACACCCTCCGGGACACTGACACCGGGGAGCTGTTTTTT
CASSYTLRDTDTGELFF
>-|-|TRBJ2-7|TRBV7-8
TGTGCCAGCAGCTTAGTGGACAGTAGCTCCTACGAGCAGTACTTC
CASSLVDSSSYEQYF
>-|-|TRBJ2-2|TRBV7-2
TGTGCCAGCAGCTCAGAGATCGGGGAGCTGTTTTTT
CASSSEIGELFF
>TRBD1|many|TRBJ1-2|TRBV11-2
TGTGCCAGCAGCTTGTCCGGGACAGGAGCTAACTATGGCTACACCTTC
CASSLSGTGANYGYTF
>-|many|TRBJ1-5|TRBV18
TGTGCCAGCTCACCCACGGACGGCAATCAGCCCCAGCATTTT
CASSPTDGNQPQHF
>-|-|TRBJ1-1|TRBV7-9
TGTGCCAGCAGCTTCCCGGGTATTCGCACTGAAGCTTTCTTT
CASSFPGIRTEAFF
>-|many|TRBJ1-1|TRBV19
TGTGCCAGTAGTATTGGAGGCATGAACACTGAAGCTTTCTTT
CASSIGGMNTEAFF
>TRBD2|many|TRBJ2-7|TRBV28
TGTGCCAGCACCCCGAGTAAAGCGGGAGAAAGGGAGCAGTACTTC
CASTPSKAGEREQYF
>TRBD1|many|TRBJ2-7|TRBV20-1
TGCAGTGCTAGAACCTCCGGGACAGGGACCTACGAGCAGTACTTC
CSARTSGTGTYEQYF
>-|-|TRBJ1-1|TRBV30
TGTGCCTGGAGTTTCGGGGGCAGGGACACTGAAGCTTTCTTT
CAWSFGGRDTEAFF
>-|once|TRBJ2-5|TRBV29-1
TGCAGCGTTGAAGCGACAGATCAAGAGACCCAGTACTTC
CSVEATDQETQYF